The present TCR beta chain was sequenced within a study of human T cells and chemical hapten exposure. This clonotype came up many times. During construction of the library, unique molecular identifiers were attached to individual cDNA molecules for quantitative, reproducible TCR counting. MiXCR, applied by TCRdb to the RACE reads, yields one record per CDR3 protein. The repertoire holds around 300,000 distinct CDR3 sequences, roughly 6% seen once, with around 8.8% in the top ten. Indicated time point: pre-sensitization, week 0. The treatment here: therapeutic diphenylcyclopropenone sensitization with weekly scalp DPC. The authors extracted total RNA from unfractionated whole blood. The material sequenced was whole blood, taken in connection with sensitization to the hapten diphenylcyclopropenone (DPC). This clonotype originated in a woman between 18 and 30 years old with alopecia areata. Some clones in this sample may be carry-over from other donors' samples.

The CDR3 is CSVASKRGPDTQYF. DNA for the CDR3: TGCAGCGTTGCATCAAAACGGGGCCCAGATACGCAGTATTTT. The chain couples TRBV29-1 to TRBJ2-3; D tentatively fits TRBD1 or TRBD2 (5 bases each). CDR3 length equals 14 residues. The V gene lost 4 bases and the J gene lost 4 bases, with 15 bases spanning the gap. Germline V lookup: CDR1 SQVTM, CDR2 ANQGSEA.